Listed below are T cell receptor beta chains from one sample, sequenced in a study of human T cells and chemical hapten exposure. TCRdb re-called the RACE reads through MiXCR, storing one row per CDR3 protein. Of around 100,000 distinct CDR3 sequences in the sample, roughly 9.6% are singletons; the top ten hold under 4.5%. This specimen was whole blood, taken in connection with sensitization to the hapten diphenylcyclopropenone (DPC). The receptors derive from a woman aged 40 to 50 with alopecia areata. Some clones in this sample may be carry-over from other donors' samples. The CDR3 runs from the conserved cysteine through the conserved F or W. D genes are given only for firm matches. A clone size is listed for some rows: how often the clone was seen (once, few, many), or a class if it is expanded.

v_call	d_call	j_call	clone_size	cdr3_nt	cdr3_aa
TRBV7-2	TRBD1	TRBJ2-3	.	TGTGCCAGCAGCCACAGGGGACAGGTCACAGATACGCAGTATTTT	CASSHRGQVTDTQYF
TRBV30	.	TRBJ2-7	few	TGTGCCTGGACTCACTGGGGGGACGTGAGCTCCTACGAGCAGTACTTC	CAWTHWGDVSSYEQYF
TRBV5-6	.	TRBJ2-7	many	TGTGCCAGCAGCTTGAGCGGACTGACCTACGAGCAGTACTTC	CASSLSGLTYEQYF
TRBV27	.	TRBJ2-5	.	TGTGCCAGCAGTAACCGGGAGACCCAGTACTTC	CASSNRETQYF
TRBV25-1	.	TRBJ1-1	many	TGTGCCAGCAGTGATTGGGGCGCTGAAGCTTTCTTT	CASSDWGAEAFF
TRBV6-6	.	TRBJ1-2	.	TGTGCCAGCAGGGCCGGGGGGCCTAACTATGGCTACACCTTC	CASRAGGPNYGYTF
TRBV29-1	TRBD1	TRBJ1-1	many	TGCAGCGTTGCACGAGTGGACAGGGGGGCTGAAGCTTTCTTT	CSVARVDRGAEAFF
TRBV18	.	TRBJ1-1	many	TGTGCCAGCTCACGCGGGGGTACCACTGAAGCTTTCTTT	CASSRGGTTEAFF
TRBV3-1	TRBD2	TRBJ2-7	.	TGTGCCAGCAGCCAAGGGGTCTCCGGGACTAGCTCAGACGAGCAGTACTTC	CASSQGVSGTSSDEQYF
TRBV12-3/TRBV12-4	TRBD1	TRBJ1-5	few	TGTGCCAGCAGTTTAGGGACAGGGAGCCCAAAGAGTGGTCAGCCCCAGCATTTT	CASSLGTGSPKSGQPQHF
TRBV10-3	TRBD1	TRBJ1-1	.	TGTGCCAGCGGACAGGGGAGGGTGAACACTGAAGCTTTCTTT	CASGQGRVNTEAFF
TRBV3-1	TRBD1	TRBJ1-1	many	TGTGCCAGCAGCGCGCGGACAGGGCGTACTGAAGCTTTCTTT	CASSARTGRTEAFF
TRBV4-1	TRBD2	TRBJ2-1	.	TGCGCCAGCAGCCACCTTAGCGGGGGGGAGCAGTTCTTC	CASSHLSGGEQFF
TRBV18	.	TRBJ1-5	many	TGTGCCAGCTCACCGCATAGGGATCAGCCCCAGCATTTT	CASSPHRDQPQHF
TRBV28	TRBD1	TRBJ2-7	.	TGTGCCAGCAGTTTAACAGGGGGGACCCCCTACGAGCAGTACTTC	CASSLTGGTPYEQYF
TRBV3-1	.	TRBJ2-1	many	TGTGCCAGCAGCCAAGCCTCTGGGTCCTACAATGAGCAGTTCTTC	CASSQASGSYNEQFF
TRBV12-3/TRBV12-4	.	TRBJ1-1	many	TGTGCCAGCAGGGCCAGAGGGGGGTCTAAAGAAGCTTTCTTT	CASRARGGSKEAFF
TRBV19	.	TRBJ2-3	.	TGTGCCAGTAGTATAGGGAGTTCGGGGGACGCCTTTCAGTATTTT	CASSIGSSGDAFQYF
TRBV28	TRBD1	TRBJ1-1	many	TGTGCCAGCACGATACAGGGGGCGGAAAGCACTGAAGCTTTCTTT	CASTIQGAESTEAFF
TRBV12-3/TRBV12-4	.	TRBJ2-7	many	TGTGCCAGCAGTTTGAGGGGAAGCTACGAGCAGTACTTC	CASSLRGSYEQYF
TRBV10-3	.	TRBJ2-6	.	TGTGCCATCAGTTATCAGTCTGGCTCTGGGGCCAACGTCCTGACTTTC	CAISYQSGSGANVLTF
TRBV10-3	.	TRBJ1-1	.	TGTGCCATCAGTGAGTCAAATAGAGGCACTGAAGCTTTCTTT	CAISESNRGTEAFF
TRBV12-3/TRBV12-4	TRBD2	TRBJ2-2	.	TGTGCCAGCAGTTTAGGGCTAGCGGGACACACCAGGGAGCTGTTTTTT	CASSLGLAGHTRELFF
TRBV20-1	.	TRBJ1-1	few	TGCAGTGCTAGAGATCCATCGGGGGCGGTGAACACTGAAGCTTTCTTT	CSARDPSGAVNTEAFF
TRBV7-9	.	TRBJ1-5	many	TGTGCCAGCAGCTCAGACACGGGACTCCTGGGACATCAGCCCCAGCATTTT	CASSSDTGLLGHQPQHF
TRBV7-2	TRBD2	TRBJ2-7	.	TGTGCCAGCAGCTTAGTTGACGGGGGGTACTACGAGCAGTACTTC	CASSLVDGGYYEQYF
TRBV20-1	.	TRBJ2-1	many	TGCAGTGCTAGAGTGGGGGTAGGGTCCTACAATGAGCAGTTCTTC	CSARVGVGSYNEQFF
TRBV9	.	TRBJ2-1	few	TGTGCCAGCAGCGTAGTTTCGGGAAACCATGAGCAGTTCTTC	CASSVVSGNHEQFF
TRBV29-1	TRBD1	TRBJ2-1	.	TGCAGCGTTTCCCGGGACAGGGGCAATGAGCAGTTCTTC	CSVSRDRGNEQFF
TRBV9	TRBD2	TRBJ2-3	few	TGTGCCAGCAGCGTAAAGGCGGGAGCGACAGATACGCAGTATTTT	CASSVKAGATDTQYF
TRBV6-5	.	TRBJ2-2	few	TGTGCCAGCAGTTACTCGGTGGGGGCGAGCACCGGGGAGCTGTTTTTT	CASSYSVGASTGELFF
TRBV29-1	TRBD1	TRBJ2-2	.	TGCAGCGAACAGGGGGCCACCGGGGAGCTGTTTTTT	CSEQGATGELFF
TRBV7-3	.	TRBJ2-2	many	TGTGCCAGCAGCCCAATAGGAGGCGTGAACACCGGGGAGCTGTTTTTT	CASSPIGGVNTGELFF
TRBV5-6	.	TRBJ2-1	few	TGTGCCAGCAGCTTGGGGCCAGTGAACAATGAGCAGTTCTTC	CASSLGPVNNEQFF
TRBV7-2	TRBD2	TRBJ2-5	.	TGTGCCAGCAGCCGAGCGGGAGTCTCGGAGACCCAGTACTTC	CASSRAGVSETQYF
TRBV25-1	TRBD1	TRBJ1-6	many	TGTGCCAGCACTGGACCCTCAGGACAGGGTTGGTCACCCCTCCACTTT	CASTGPSGQGWSPLHF
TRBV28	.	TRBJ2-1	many	TGTGCCAGCAGACAGGGCCCCTACAATGAGCAGTTCTTC	CASRQGPYNEQFF
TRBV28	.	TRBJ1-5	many	TGTGCCAGCAGTTTTCAGGGCGGACAGCCCCAGCATTTT	CASSFQGGQPQHF
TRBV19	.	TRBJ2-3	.	TGTGCCAGTGGCGGACTACACCGCACAGATACGCAGTATTTT	CASGGLHRTDTQYF
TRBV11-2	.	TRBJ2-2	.	TGTGCCAGCACCGCGGGGGGGGAGCTGTTTTTT	CASTAGGELFF
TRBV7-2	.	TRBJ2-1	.	TGTGCCAGCAGCTTCAACCGGGGTGAGCAGTTCTTC	CASSFNRGEQFF
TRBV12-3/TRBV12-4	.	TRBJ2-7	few	TGTGCCAGCACCACCGGGACTCCCTTGTCGGAGCAGTACTTC	CASTTGTPLSEQYF
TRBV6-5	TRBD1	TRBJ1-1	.	TGTGCCAGCACCAAGACAGGGACCACTGAAGCTTTCTTT	CASTKTGTTEAFF
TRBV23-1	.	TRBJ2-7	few	TGCGCCAGCAGTCAATTTTGGTCGGGTCGGTACGAGCAGTACTTC	CASSQFWSGRYEQYF
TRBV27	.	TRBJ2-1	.	TGTGCCAGCAGCGGAAGATCCTACAATGAGCAGTTCTTC	CASSGRSYNEQFF
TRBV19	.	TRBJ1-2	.	TGTGCCAGTATAAATCCCCCAAAGGGGGGGGGCTACACCTTC	CASINPPKGGGYTF
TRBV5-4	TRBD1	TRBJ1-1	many	TGTGCCAGCAGCTTGGCGGGGACAGCCAGGGCTGAAGCTTTCTTT	CASSLAGTARAEAFF
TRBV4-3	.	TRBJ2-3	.	TGCGCCAGCAGCCTATTAATCGATCGCACAGATACGCAGTATTTT	CASSLLIDRTDTQYF
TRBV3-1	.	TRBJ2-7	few	TGTGCCAGCAGCCTGGTTCACAAGAGCTCCTACGAGCAGTACTTC	CASSLVHKSSYEQYF
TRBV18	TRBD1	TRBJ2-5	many	TGTGCCAGCTCATCCACGGGACAGGATCAAGAGACCCAGTACTTC	CASSSTGQDQETQYF